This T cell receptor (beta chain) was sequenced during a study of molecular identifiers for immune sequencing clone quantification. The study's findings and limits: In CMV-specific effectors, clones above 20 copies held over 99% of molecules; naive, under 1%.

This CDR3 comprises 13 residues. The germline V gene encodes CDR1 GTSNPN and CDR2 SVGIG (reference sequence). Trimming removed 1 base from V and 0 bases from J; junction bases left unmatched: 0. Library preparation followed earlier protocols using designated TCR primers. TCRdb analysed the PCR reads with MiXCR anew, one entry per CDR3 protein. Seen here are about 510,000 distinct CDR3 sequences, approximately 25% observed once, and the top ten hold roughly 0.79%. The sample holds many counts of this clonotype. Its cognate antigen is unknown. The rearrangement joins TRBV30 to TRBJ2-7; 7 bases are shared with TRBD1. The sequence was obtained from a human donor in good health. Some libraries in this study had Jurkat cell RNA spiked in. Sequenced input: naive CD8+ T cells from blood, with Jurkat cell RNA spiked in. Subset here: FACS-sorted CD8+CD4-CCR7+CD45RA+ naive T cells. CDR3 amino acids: CAWSGDSSYEQYF. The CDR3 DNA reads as TGTGCCTGGAGTGGGGACAGCTCCTACGAGCAGTACTTC.